These 27 T cell receptor beta chains share one sample of origin, sequenced in a study of blood T cell repertoires in COVID-19. Only in-frame clones appear in the TCRdb table, and some are missing; sequencing was by immunoSEQ multiplex PCR. The sample lists about 65,000 clones, 93% seen once, with about 3% in the top ten. What was sequenced was peripheral blood. The origin of the receptors is an older man with active COVID-19.

The chain has TRBV29-1 and TRBJ1-3; unclear D gene. The CDR3 loop spans 13 amino acids. The germline CDR1 and CDR2 sequences are SQVTM and ANQGSEA. V was pared by 7 bases and J by 4 bases, with 14 bases between. The CDR3 bases are TGCAGCGCTGGCTTGTCTTCCGGAAACACCATATATTTT. It specifies CSAGLSSGNTIYF. Using reference TRBV29-1 and TRBJ1-3 for the parts outside the CDR3, the full variable domain is SAVISQKPSRDICQRGTSLTIQCQVDSQVTMMFWYRQQPGQSLTLIATANQGSEATYESGFVIDKFPISRPNLTFSTLTVSNMSPEDSSIYLCSAGLSSGNTIYFGEGSWLTVV.

As for this clone: The junction does not match germline at one end; this may be a read error. The chain carries TRBV4-1 and TRBJ1-4; D is unclear. CDR1 is MGHRA and CDR2 is YSYEKL in the germline V gene. The CDR3 is 16 residues long. CDR3 bases: TGCGCCAGCAGCGAAGAGGACTATAACTTTAATGAAAAACTGTTTTTT. Translating gives CASSEEDYNFNEKLFF.

The chain links TRBV12-5 to TRBJ1-5; a weak D match, TRBD1 (5 bases). Germline assignment: CDR1 LGHNT and CDR2 FRNRAP. V lost 5 bases, J lost 9 bases, and 20 bases lay in between. The CDR3 totals 15 residues. CDR3 bases: TGTGCTAGTGGTCCCCTAGGCCGGGACTTAGGGCCCCAGCATTTT. Its translation: CASGPLGRDLGPQHF.

The chain carries TRBV4-2 and TRBJ1-5, with TRBD1 matching over 8 bases. The CDR3 covers 15 residues. Trimming at V came to 1 base and at J to 7 bases, leaving 6 bases not matched to a gene. Germline-derived CDR1 and CDR2 are LGHNA and YNFKEQ. The CDR3 here is CASSQGQGILQPQHF. CDR3 bases: TGTGCCAGCAGCCAAGGACAGGGGATATTACAGCCCCAGCATTTT.

This chain uses TRBV19 with TRBJ2-5; tentatively, D is TRBD2 (6 bases). This CDR3 is built from 14 residues. In germline, CDR1 is LNHDA, CDR2 SQIVND (reference sequence). V gave up 8 bases and J gave up 5 bases, with 18 bases separating them. CDR3 protein: CASSSGRGRETQYF. The CDR3, as DNA: TGTGCCAGTTCGTCCGGGCGGGGCCGGGAGACCCAGTACTTC.

V is TRBV5-8 and J is TRBJ2-4; the match to TRBD2 covers 9 bases. CDR3 length: 15 residues. V lost 4 bases, J lost 6 bases, and 8 bases stayed unmatched. Per germline, CDR1 SGHTS and CDR2 YDEGEE. The CDR3 spells CASSPLAGITNIQYF. The CDR3 DNA sequence: TGTGCCAGCAGCCCCCTAGCGGGGATAACAAACATTCAGTACTTC.

The rearrangement joins TRBV7-7 to TRBJ2-2, with 7 positions matching TRBD2. Germline loops: CDR1 SSHAT, CDR2 FNYEAQ (reference sequence). V was clipped by 5 bases and J by 6 bases; unmatched bases: 6. The CDR3 is 14 amino acids. Here the CDR3 reads CASSKGAGAGELFF. Written as DNA, the CDR3 is TGTGCCAGCAGCAAAGGGGCGGGGGCCGGGGAGCTGTTTTTT.

This clone was picked up a small number of times. The chain carries TRBV2 and TRBJ1-5; TRBD1 is a possible D gene (5 bases). Deletions cut 7 bases from V and 2 bases from J, with 12 bases between. CDR3 length: 14 residues. CDR1 is SNHLY, CDR2 FYNNEI, per germline. The CDR3 DNA reads as TGTGCCAGCACCTTGTCACAGGGCAATCAGCCCCAGCATTTT. As protein: CASTLSQGNQPQHF.

V usage is TRBV5-6 and J usage is TRBJ1-4; TRBD1 aligns across 7 bases. Per germline, CDR1 SGHDT and CDR2 YYEEEE. This CDR3 comprises 13 residues. Losses at the gene ends were 3 bases for V and 7 bases for J; bases not matched to a gene: 3. The CDR3 spells CASSYGTAEKLFF. The CDR3 bases are TGTGCCAGCAGCTATGGGACAGCTGAAAAACTGTTTTTT.

V and J are TRBV10-3 and TRBJ2-5, with 9 bases that match TRBD2. The CDR3 spans 19 residues. Trimming cost V 6 bases and J 5 bases; bases outside gene matches: 22. Germline CDR1 is ENHRY and CDR2 is SYGVKD. DNA of the CDR3: TGTGCCATCAGCCAAGCGGCTGTGCGGGGGGGCCCGAATTCTGAGACCCAGTACTTC. This encodes CAISQAAVRGGPNSETQYF.

The genes are TRBV3-1 (or the pseudogene TRBV3-2) and TRBJ2-5; D gene uncertain. The CDR3 is 15 residues long. CDR1 is LGHDT, CDR2 YNNKEL, per germline (reference sequence). Between the trimmed V and J ends, which lost 1 base and 5 bases, there was a span of 14 bases. The CDR3 DNA is TGTGCCAGCAGCCAAGGTCCGACTTCTGGGGAGACCCAGTACTTC. Residues: CASSQGPTSGETQYF.

This rearrangement joins TRBV7-3 to TRBJ2-3; 15 nucleotides agree with TRBD2. CDR1 and CDR2 from the germline V gene are SGHTA and FQGTGA. The CDR3 consists of 16 residues. The trim removed 4 bases at V and 8 bases at J, leaving 7 bases unmatched. Here the CDR3 DNA reads TGTGCCAGCAGCTCCGCCCCGGGACTAGCGGGGGGTACGCAGTATTTT. Amino acid sequence: CASSSAPGLAGGTQYF.

The chain is built from TRBV3-1 (or the pseudogene TRBV3-2) and TRBJ2-2, with D possibly being TRBD1 (5 bases). Trimming pared 2 bases from V and 7 bases from J, leaving 11 bases between. The CDR3 loop spans 14 amino acids. Germline-derived CDR1 and CDR2 are LGHDT and YNNKEL (reference sequence). CDR3 nucleotides: TGTGCCAGCAGCCAACTTACAGGTAGCGGGGAGCTGTTTTTT. It codes for CASSQLTGSGELFF.

The chain couples TRBV10-3 to TRBJ1-2; tentatively, D is TRBD1 (5 bases). Trimming shortened V by 3 bases and J by 6 bases, and 17 bases separated the two germline ends. This CDR3 has 15 residues. Germline V gene data show CDR1 as ENHRY and CDR2 as SYGVKD. CDR3 amino acids: CAISDPRGGTHGYTF. CDR3 coding DNA: TGTGCCATCAGTGACCCACGCGGGGGAACACATGGCTACACCTTC.

This chain uses TRBV5-4 with TRBJ2-2; TRBD1 aligns across 10 bases. V gave up 4 bases and J gave up 1 base; unmatched junction bases: 4. The CDR3 sequence is 16 residues long. The germline CDR1 and CDR2 sequences are SGHNT and YYREEE (reference sequence). The CDR3 bases are TGTGCCAGCAGCCCACGGACAGGGGGGAACACCGGGGAGCTGTTTTTT. Encoded protein: CASSPRTGGNTGELFF.

CDR3 nucleotides: TGCGCCAGCACCCAGGGACAGGGGAACGGCTACACCTTC. Residues: CASTQGQGNGYTF. The chain employs TRBV10-2 and TRBJ1-2, with TRBD1 identical over 10 bases. In germline, CDR1 is WSHSY, CDR2 SAAADI. V lost 7 bases, J lost 8 bases, and 7 bases stayed unmatched. This CDR3 spans 13 amino acids.

This sequence joins TRBV7-2 and TRBJ2-2; possibly TRBD2 for D (6 bases). Trimming shortened V by 4 bases and J by 4 bases, and 16 bases separated the two germline ends. This CDR3 has 16 amino acids. The V gene's germline CDR1 is SGHTA and CDR2 FQGNSA. The CDR3 DNA sequence: TGTGCCAGCAGCTCTTACGCTAGCGTGGTCACCGGGGAGCTGTTTTTT. Translation: CASSSYASVVTGELFF.

The chain couples TRBV11-3 to TRBJ2-7; 8 bases map to TRBD2. The trim removed 5 bases at V and 4 bases at J, leaving 25 bases unmatched. Germline lookup yields CDR1 SGHNT and CDR2 YENEEA. This CDR3 region has 20 residues. The CDR3: CASSRTFHPILAVLLYEQYF. The DNA of the CDR3 is TGTGCCAGCAGCCGGACGTTCCATCCAATACTAGCGGTTCTCCTATACGAGCAGTACTTC.

The rearrangement joins TRBV3-1 (or the pseudogene TRBV3-2) to TRBJ2-6; TRBD1 aligns across 7 bases. The germline CDR1 and CDR2 sequences are LGHDT and YNNKEL (reference sequence). CDR3 length: 18 amino acids. V trimming: 0 bases; J trimming: 0 bases; junction bases outside the gene matches: 5. CDR3 sequence: CASSQEAAGGSGANVLTF. CDR3 DNA sequence: TGTGCCAGCAGCCAAGAAGCGGCAGGGGGCTCTGGGGCCAACGTCCTGACTTTC.

The chain recombines TRBV7-8 with TRBJ2-2; D is possibly TRBD2 (5 bases). The germline V gene encodes CDR1 SGHVS and CDR2 FQNEAQ. Trimming cost V 7 bases and J 5 bases, with 17 bases left between them. This CDR3 spans 15 amino acids. The CDR3 DNA reads TGTGCCAGCACCTTCCAAGCACGGGGAACCGGGGAGCTGTTTTTT. This gives the protein CASTFQARGTGELFF.

The chain links TRBV7-2 to TRBJ2-3, with 9 bases matching TRBD2. J gave up 0 bases and V 5 bases, and 6 bases lay outside the gene matches. In germline, CDR1 is SGHTA, CDR2 FQGNSA. The CDR3 contains 16 residues. The CDR3 here is CASSPLAGASTDTQYF. In DNA form, the CDR3 reads TGTGCCAGCAGCCCCTTAGCGGGGGCTAGCACAGATACGCAGTATTTT. The full variable domain, its missing parts supplied by reference TRBV7-2 and TRBJ2-3, is GAGVSQSPSNKVTEKGKDVELRCDPISGHTALYWYRQSLGQGLEFLIYFQGNSAPDKSGLPSDRFSAERTGGSVSTLTIQRTQQEDSAVYLCASSPLAGASTDTQYFGPGTRLTVL.

The chain links TRBV14 to TRBJ1-1, with D hard to call. The CDR3 consists of 16 residues. V lost 1 base and J 0 bases, leaving 12 bases between the germline ends. CDR1 and CDR2 from the germline V gene are SGHDN and FVKESK. CDR3 sequence reads: CASSQGLMTVNTEAFF. CDR3 in DNA: TGTGCCAGCAGCCAAGGCCTAATGACTGTGAACACTGAAGCTTTCTTT. Combining the CDR3 with reference TRBV14 and TRBJ1-1 gives the whole variable domain EAGVTQFPSHSVIEKGQTVTLRCDPISGHDNLYWYRRVMGKEIKFLLHFVKESKQDESGMPNNRFLAERTGGTYSTLKVQPAELEDSGVYFCASSQGLMTVNTEAFFGQGTRLTVV.

The chain uses TRBV5-5 and TRBJ2-7; 8 bases are shared with TRBD1. Germline-derived CDR1 and CDR2 are SGHKS and YYEKEE (reference sequence). V lost 4 bases, J lost 3 bases, and 9 bases stayed unmatched. This CDR3 spans 15 amino acids. Here the CDR3 reads CASSLSTGAGYEQYF. CDR3 in DNA: TGTGCCAGCAGCCTGTCGACAGGGGCTGGCTACGAGCAGTACTTC.

This sequence joins TRBV5-4 and TRBJ2-3, with 8 nucleotides matching TRBD2. CDR3 size: 15 residues. Trimming removed 4 bases from V and 2 bases from J; junction bases left unmatched: 6. Per germline, CDR1 SGHNT and CDR2 YYREEE (reference sequence). CDR3 in amino acids: CASSPAGGNTDTQYF. For the CDR3, the DNA is TGTGCCAGCAGCCCCGCGGGGGGCAACACAGATACGCAGTATTTT.

The V and J genes are TRBV27 and TRBJ2-3; TRBD2 aligns across 14 bases. In germline, CDR1 is MNHEY, CDR2 SMNVEV (reference sequence). The CDR3 spans 18 residues. The V gene end was trimmed by 5 bases and the J gene end by 0 bases; junction bases not matched to a gene: 7. The CDR3 DNA reads as TGTGCCAGCAGTCCCGGACTAGCGGGGGGCCTTAGCACAGATACGCAGTATTTT. This translates into CASSPGLAGGLSTDTQYF.

The V and J genes are TRBV15 and TRBJ1-5; 10 bases fit TRBD1. CDR1 LNHNV and CDR2 YYDKDF come from the germline V gene (reference sequence). The CDR3 spans 15 residues. J was trimmed by 5 bases and V by 1 base; bases with no gene match: 2. In nucleotides, the CDR3 is TGTGCCACCAGCAGAGGACAGGGGGCGGATCAGCCCCAGCATTTT. Translated: CATSRGQGADQPQHF.

V and J are TRBV7-9 and TRBJ1-6; D not resolved. Trimming removed 3 bases at V and 5 bases at J, with 8 bases between. The CDR3 has 14 amino acids. Looked up from germline, CDR1 is SEHNR and CDR2 is FQNEAQ (reference sequence). The CDR3 region has the DNA TGTGCCAGCAGCTTTCCCGGGGATAATTCACCCCTCCACTTT. Translated, it gives CASSFPGDNSPLHF.